This entry concerns a single T cell receptor beta chain. No cognate antigen has been identified for it. Qualities for individual bases were not recorded, and no much larger clone is one base off. This sample is part of a study of blood T cell repertoires in COVID-19 (dated by TCRdb to the early 2020s). Background for the entire study: Collaborator samples came from the United States, Italy and Spain and covered acute and convalescent phases of COVID-19. Samples were obtained from the ongoing ImmuneRACE study (first 160 participants) and from 1,254 subjects provided by 6 global collaborators. The repertoires were released in a freely available public database intended as a resource for research on the immune response to SARS-CoV-2. Nearly every sample came with metadata listing a de-identified subject ID, COVID-19 status, age in years and sex. Where HLA class I and class II types were available, the types were taken from metadata supplied by the sample provider, not from assay-based typing. The material from the prospective study consisted of cDNA or gDNA derived from T cells, B-cell-depleted T cells, or PBMCs. The dataset comprised deeply sampled blood TCRbeta repertoires from subjects exposed to, actively infected with, or recovered from COVID-19.

Each collaborating institution followed its own protocols to collect whole blood in K2EDTA tubes. For TCRbeta analysis, collaborators shipped samples in one of three forms: frozen whole blood, isolated PBMCs, or DNA extracted from either of those sample types. Broader findings and caveats from the paper: The quantity of clinical and demographic metadata differed by source and by participant and was supplied without curation.

The immunoSEQ Assay, a bias-controlled multiplex PCR, was used to amplify TCRbeta CDR3 regions from genomic DNA. The original methods were these. Nucleated cell counts per sample were estimated from amplification of reference gene primers within the assay. To quantify the absolute abundance of each unique TCRbeta CDR3 rearrangement, sequence reads were collapsed and filtered. Productive Simpson clonality was computed per sample as the square root of Simpson's diversity index over productive rearrangements. In TCRdb, the immuneACCESS table is reduced to in-frame sequences with V and J assigned. These tables do not hold every clone; where another copy was compared, an unresolved V gene accounts for under half, and the others remain unexplained. The V and J calls and clone size come from that table; D and trimming were worked out from the DNA. Present in this sample are roughly 200,000 clones, 80% to 85% of which were seen just once. In total, the top ten clones hold more than 25% of the sample.

The receptor comes from a man aged 40-50 years with acute or convalescent COVID-19. The specimen was peripheral blood.

The sequenced DNA is TGTGCCAGCACCCCCTTGGTAGTAGCCGCCGGTAGTAATGAGCAGTTCTTC. Its amino acids are CASTPLVVAAGSNEQFF. This receptor chain uses TRBV7-9 and TRBJ2-1; confidence is insufficient to name the D gene. CDR1 SEHNR and CDR2 FQNEAQ are derived from the germline V gene (reference sequence). The V and J ends are trimmed by 7 bases and 7 bases, leaving 26 bases between them. Including cysteine and phenylalanine, the CDR3 has 17 amino acids. Only the CDR3 DNA stays, 51 bases, in frame from base 1.